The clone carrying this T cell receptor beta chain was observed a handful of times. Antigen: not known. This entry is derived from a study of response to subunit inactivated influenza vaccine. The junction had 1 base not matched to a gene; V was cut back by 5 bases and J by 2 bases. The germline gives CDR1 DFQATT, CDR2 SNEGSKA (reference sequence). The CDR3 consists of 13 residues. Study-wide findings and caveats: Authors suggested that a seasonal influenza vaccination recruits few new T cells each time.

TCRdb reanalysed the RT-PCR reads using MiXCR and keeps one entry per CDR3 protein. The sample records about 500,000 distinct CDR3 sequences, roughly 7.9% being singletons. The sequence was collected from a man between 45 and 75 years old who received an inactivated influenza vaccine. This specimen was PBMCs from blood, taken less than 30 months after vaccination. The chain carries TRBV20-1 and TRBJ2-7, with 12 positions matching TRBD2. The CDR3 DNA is TGCAGTGCTCTAGCGGGGGGGCCCTACGAGCAGTACTTC. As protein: CSALAGGPYEQYF.